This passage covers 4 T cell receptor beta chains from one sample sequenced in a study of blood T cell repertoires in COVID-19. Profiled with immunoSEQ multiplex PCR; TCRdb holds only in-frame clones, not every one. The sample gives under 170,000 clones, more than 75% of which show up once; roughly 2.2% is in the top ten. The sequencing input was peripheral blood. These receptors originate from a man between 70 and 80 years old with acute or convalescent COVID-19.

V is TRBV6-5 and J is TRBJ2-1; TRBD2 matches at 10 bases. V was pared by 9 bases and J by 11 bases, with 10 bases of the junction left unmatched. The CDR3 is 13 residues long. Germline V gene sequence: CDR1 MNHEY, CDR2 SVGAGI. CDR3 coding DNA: TGTGCCAGTACCCCGGGACTAGCGTCCAAGCAGTTCTTC. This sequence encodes CASTPGLASKQFF.

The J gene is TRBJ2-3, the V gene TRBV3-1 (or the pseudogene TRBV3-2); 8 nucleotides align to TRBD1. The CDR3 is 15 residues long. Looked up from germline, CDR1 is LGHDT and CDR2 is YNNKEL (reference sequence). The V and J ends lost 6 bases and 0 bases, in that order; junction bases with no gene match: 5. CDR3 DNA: TGTGCCAGCAGTCCAACAGGGGGAAGCACAGATACGCAGTATTTT. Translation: CASSPTGGSTDTQYF.

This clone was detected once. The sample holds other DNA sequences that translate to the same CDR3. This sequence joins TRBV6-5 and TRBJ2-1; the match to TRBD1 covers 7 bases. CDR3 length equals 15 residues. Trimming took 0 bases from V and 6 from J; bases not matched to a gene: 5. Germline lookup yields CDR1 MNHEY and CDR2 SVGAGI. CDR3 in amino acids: CASSYSRRQGNEQFF. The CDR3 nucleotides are TGTGCCAGCAGTTACTCACGGCGACAGGGCAATGAGCAGTTCTTC.

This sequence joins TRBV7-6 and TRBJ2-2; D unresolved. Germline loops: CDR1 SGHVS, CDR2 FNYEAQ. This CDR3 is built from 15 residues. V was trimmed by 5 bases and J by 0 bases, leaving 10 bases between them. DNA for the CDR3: TGTGCCAGCAGCCCCAACACCCCGAACACCGGGGAGCTGTTTTTT. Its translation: CASSPNTPNTGELFF.